This record concerns one T cell receptor beta chain sequence. This specimen belongs to a study of shared clonotypes between healthy human individuals. TCRdb's table, derived via immunoSEQ multiplex PCR, lists solely in-frame clones and lacks some. The data contain 550,000 to 750,000 clones, approximately 90% of them singletons. Trimming removed 5 bases from V and 4 bases from J; junction bases left unmatched: 8. From germline, CDR1 is SEHNR and CDR2 FQNEAQ (reference sequence). The length of the CDR3 is 16 residues. As defined, naive CD8 cells were CD45RO-negative and positively selected for CCR7, with terminally differentiated effector memory CD45RA+ cells excluded.

The TCR was taken from a man between 25 and 39 years old in good health. What was sequenced was naive CD8+ T cells sorted from blood. The V gene is TRBV7-9, the J gene TRBJ2-1; 10 bases agree with TRBD2. The CDR3 region has the DNA TGTGCCAGCAGCCCGCCTAGCGGGAGAGAATACAATGAGCAGTTCTTC. This translates into CASSPPSGREYNEQFF.